These 16 T cell receptor beta chains came from one sample sequenced in a study of blood T cell repertoires in COVID-19. TCRdb's copy holds only in-frame clones and misses some; the assay was immunoSEQ multiplex PCR. The sample lists around 94,000 clones, 86% seen once, with more than 1.5% in the top ten. The specimen sequenced was peripheral blood. These receptors originate from an elderly man with acute or convalescent COVID-19.

This clone was picked up one time. The genes are TRBV4-1 and TRBJ2-3; perhaps TRBD2 as D (5 bases). The CDR3 is 14 residues long. V was cut by 1 base and J by 0 bases, with 5 bases left in between. The germline V gene encodes CDR1 MGHRA and CDR2 YSYEKL. CDR3 protein: CASSQAGSTDTQYF. DNA of the CDR3: TGCGCCAGCAGCCAAGCGGGAAGCACAGATACGCAGTATTTT.

The V call is TRBV10-3, the J call TRBJ2-1, with 8 bases aligning to TRBD2. Germline loops: CDR1 ENHRY, CDR2 SYGVKD. V lost 2 bases to trimming and J lost 7 bases; unmatched junction nucleotides: 10. CDR3 length: 16 residues. The CDR3 bases are TGTGCCATCAGTGAGGGCCCAGCGGGAGAGGGTAATGAGCAGTTCTTC. This codes for CAISEGPAGEGNEQFF.

Written as DNA, the CDR3 is TGTGCCAGCAGTCCACCGGAACTAGCGGCCTCCTACAATGAGCAGTTCTTC. Translation gives CASSPPELAASYNEQFF. V usage is TRBV28 and J usage is TRBJ2-1; 8 bases are shared with TRBD2. Germline V gene data show CDR1 as MDHEN and CDR2 as SYDVKM. The CDR3 spans 17 residues. The junction had 9 bases not matched to a gene; V was cut back by 5 bases and J by 0 bases.

V is TRBV28 and J is TRBJ1-1, with 7 bases aligning to TRBD1. The CDR3 contains 12 residues. Per germline, CDR1 MDHEN and CDR2 SYDVKM. J was trimmed by 11 bases and V by 4 bases; bases with no gene match: 7. CDR3 DNA: TGTGCCAGCAGTTCCGACACAGGGGTCGCTTTCTTT. This sequence encodes CASSSDTGVAFF.

This rearrangement joins TRBV5-4 to TRBJ1-2; 9 bases align to TRBD1. The CDR3 runs to 17 residues. Germline values: CDR1 SGHNT, CDR2 YYREEE (reference sequence). V shed 3 bases and J 0 bases; nucleotides not matched to a gene: 9. CDR3 residues: CASSSRTGALSNYGYTF. CDR3 DNA sequence: TGTGCCAGCAGCTCCAGGACAGGGGCCCTATCTAACTATGGCTACACCTTC.

The rearrangement uses TRBV25-1 and TRBJ2-1; D is unclear. V lost 5 bases to trimming and J lost 0 bases, with 11 bases between them. This CDR3 region has 15 residues. CDR1 and CDR2 from the germline V gene are MGHDK and SYGVNS. This CDR3 is CASSSLASSYNEQFF. The CDR3 DNA reads TGTGCCAGCAGTTCCCTCGCGAGCTCCTACAATGAGCAGTTCTTC.

The V call is TRBV5-1, the J call TRBJ2-2, with D possibly TRBD1 on 5 matching bases. With 7 bases removed from V and 3 bases from J, the gap between germline ends came to 13 bases. The CDR3 is 14 amino acids. Germline loops: CDR1 SGHRS, CDR2 YFSETQ. CDR3 amino acids: CASGQRSDTGELFF. Here the CDR3 DNA reads TGCGCCAGCGGACAAAGGTCGGACACCGGGGAGCTGTTTTTT.

The genes are TRBV14 and TRBJ1-1; D perhaps matches TRBD1 (6 bases). V was shortened by 1 base and J by 2 bases, with 23 bases between the two germline ends. The CDR3 contains 19 residues. CDR1 and CDR2 from the germline V gene are SGHDN and FVKESK. CDR3 amino acids: CASSQGGRGGRAANTEAFF. In nucleotides, the CDR3 is TGTGCCAGCAGCCAAGGGGGACGAGGGGGTCGCGCCGCAAACACTGAAGCTTTCTTT.

The chain couples TRBV5-4 to TRBJ2-3; perhaps TRBD1 as D (6 bases). V was pared by 3 bases and J by 1 base, with 15 bases between. CDR3 length: 16 amino acids. CDR1 is SGHNT and CDR2 is YYREEE in the germline V gene (reference sequence). The CDR3: CASSSIQGWGTDTQYF. In DNA form, the CDR3 reads TGTGCCAGCAGCTCAATACAGGGTTGGGGCACAGATACGCAGTATTTT. Together with reference TRBV5-4 and TRBJ2-3, the CDR3 gives the full variable domain: ETGVTQSPTHLIKTRGQQVTLRCSSQSGHNTVSWYQQALGQGPQFIFQYYREEENGRGNFPPRFSGLQFPNYSSELNVNALELDDSALYLCASSSIQGWGTDTQYFGPGTRLTVL.

This chain joins TRBV18 and TRBJ1-1; 8 bases map to TRBD1. Trimming took 4 bases from V and 3 from J; bases not matched to a gene: 7. This CDR3 is 15 amino acids long. Germline V gives CDR1 KGHSH, CDR2 LQKENI. The CDR3 loop is CASSLRTGRDTEAFF. The DNA for the CDR3 is TGTGCCAGCTCACTGCGGACAGGGCGAGACACTGAAGCTTTCTTT.

The chain employs TRBV28 and TRBJ2-1; TRBD2 aligns across 9 bases. This CDR3 comprises 15 residues. Germline CDR1 reads MDHEN; CDR2 reads SYDVKM. The junction had 10 bases not matched to a gene; V was cut back by 6 bases and J by 7 bases. The CDR3 region has the DNA TGTGCCAGCAGCCGCAGACGGCTAGCGGGGAATGAGCAGTTCTTC. Translated, it gives CASSRRRLAGNEQFF.

A single count supports this clone. The V call is TRBV9, the J call TRBJ2-1; D is perhaps TRBD1 (5 bases). V was trimmed by 0 bases and J by 7 bases, leaving 11 bases between them. CDR3 length: 14 residues. CDR1 and CDR2 from the germline V gene are SGDLS and YYNGEE. This CDR3 is CASSVGQGRNEQFF. The CDR3 DNA reads as TGTGCCAGCAGCGTAGGCCAGGGTAGGAATGAGCAGTTCTTC.

V is TRBV19 and J is TRBJ1-5; tentative D call: TRBD1 (6 bases). The length of the CDR3 is 14 residues. V lost 3 bases, J lost 8 bases, and 14 bases lay in between. Looked up from germline, CDR1 is LNHDA and CDR2 is SQIVND (reference sequence). The DNA of the CDR3 is TGTGCCAGTAGTATGGACAGCTATCAAGAGCCCCAGCATTTT. It yields the protein CASSMDSYQEPQHF. The whole variable domain, filled in from reference TRBV19 and TRBJ1-5, reads DGGITQSPKYLFRKEGQNVTLSCEQNLNHDAMYWYRQDPGQGLRLIYYSQIVNDFQKGDIAEGYSVSREKKESFPLTVTSAQKNPTAFYLCASSMDSYQEPQHFGDGTRLSIL.

This CDR3 is CASSRTGNQETQYF. CDR3 DNA sequence: TGTGCCAGCAGCCGTACAGGGAACCAAGAGACCCAGTACTTC. The rearrangement joins TRBV6-2 or TRBV6-3 to TRBJ2-5, with D possibly being TRBD1 (6 bases). Per germline, CDR1 MNHEY and CDR2 SVGEGT. The CDR3 extends over 14 amino acids. The V end lost 6 bases, the J end lost 0 bases, and 11 bases lay between the germline ends.

CDR3 sequence (DNA): TGCGCCAGCAGCCCCGGCGGCAACCCTCCGCAGTACTTC. Amino acid sequence: CASSPGGNPPQYF. This chain joins TRBV5-1 and TRBJ2-7; D not certain. Germline V gene data show CDR1 as SGHRS and CDR2 as YFSETQ. The CDR3 is 13 amino acids. The V and J ends lost 4 bases and 9 bases respectively, with 17 bases between them.

The chain links TRBV2 to TRBJ2-7; 9 bases match TRBD1. The CDR3 is made up of 12 amino acids. The trim removed 6 bases at V and 6 bases at J, leaving 3 bases unmatched. Germline V gene lookup returns CDR1 SNHLY and CDR2 FYNNEI. The CDR3 is CASSVDRGEQYF. The DNA for the CDR3 is TGTGCCAGCAGCGTGGACAGGGGCGAGCAGTACTTC.